This TCR beta chain originates from a study of vaccination effects on CD4 cells after COVID-19. About the study: Samples gathered post-vaccine arrived a median of 72 days past the second dose.

Germline V lookup: CDR1 MNHEY, CDR2 SVGAGI. The CDR3 runs 13 residues. The J segment lost 8 bases and the V segment lost 6 bases, leaving 3 bases of the junction unmatched. Produced via immunoSEQ multiplex PCR; TCRdb's table is partial and in-frame only. Here the sample spans tens of thousands of clones, roughly 80% being singletons. Ahead of sequencing, the ViraFEST assay grew antigen-specific CD4+ T cells using viral peptide pools. CD4+ T cells were isolated after 10 days of culture. Participants got two doses of BNT162b2 or mRNA-1273 vaccine. As for this clone: Its specificity is unknown.

Specimen: CD4+ T cells from PBMCs cultured with HCoV-OC43 spike peptides, collected after COVID-19 vaccination. Subset denoted: HCoV-OC43 spike overlapping peptide pool stimulation. The clonotype was recovered from a human donor who received a COVID-19 vaccine. The gene calls are TRBV6-5 and TRBJ1-4; 10 bases fit TRBD1. DNA of the CDR3: TGTGCCAGCAGGAGGACAGGGGGAGAAAAACTGTTTTTT. It yields the protein CASRRTGGEKLFF.